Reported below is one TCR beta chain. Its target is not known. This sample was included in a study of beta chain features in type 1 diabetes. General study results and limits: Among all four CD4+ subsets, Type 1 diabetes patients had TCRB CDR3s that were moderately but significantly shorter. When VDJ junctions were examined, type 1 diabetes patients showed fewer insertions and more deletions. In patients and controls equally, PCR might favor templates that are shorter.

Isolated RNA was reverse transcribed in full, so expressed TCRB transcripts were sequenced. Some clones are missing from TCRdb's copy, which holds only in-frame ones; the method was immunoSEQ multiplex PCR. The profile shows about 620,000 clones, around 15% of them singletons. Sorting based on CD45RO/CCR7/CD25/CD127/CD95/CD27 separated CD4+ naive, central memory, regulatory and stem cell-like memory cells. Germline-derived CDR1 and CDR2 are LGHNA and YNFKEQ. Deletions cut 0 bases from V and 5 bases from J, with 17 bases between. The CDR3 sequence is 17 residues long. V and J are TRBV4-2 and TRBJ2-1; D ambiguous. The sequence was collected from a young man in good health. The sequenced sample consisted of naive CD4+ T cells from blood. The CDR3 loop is CASSQDSASIFDNEQFF. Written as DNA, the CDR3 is TGTGCCAGCAGCCAAGATTCCGCTAGTATTTTCGACAATGAGCAGTTCTTC.